This passage covers 31 T cell receptor beta chains from one sample sequenced in a study of T cells in Graves' hyperthyroidism and ophthalmopathy (dated by TCRdb to the late 2010s). Receptor amplification or capture employed multiplex PCR. Sequencer: Illumina HiSeq 2000. TCR beta CDR3 regions were amplified from RNA transcripts. For the first round of RT-PCR on the TCR CDR3, the HTBI primer set was used together with the Qiagen OneStep RT-PCR kit. TCRdb redid the processing of the public reads, applying fastp at Q25 and MiXCR, and retained in-frame beta chains. Every distinct CDR3 protein forms one entry, paired with its most common genes and DNA. In all, the sample holds about 350,000 distinct CDR3 sequences, and approximately 15% of those were seen once. Approximately 25% of the sample is held by the ten biggest clonotypes. Material for sequencing was blood. The receptor source for this set is a woman aged 25 to 45 with Graves' hyperthyroidism.

This clonotype was observed many times. The chain employs TRBV28 and TRBJ1-1; D is unclear. The V end lost 6 bases, the J end lost 4 bases, and 15 bases lay between the germline ends. The CDR3 extends over 14 amino acids. Germline V gives CDR1 MDHEN, CDR2 SYDVKM. The CDR3 DNA reads TGTGCCAGCAGGAGATACGATTGGGGCACTGAAGCTTTCTTT. It encodes CASRRYDWGTEAFF.

This clonotype was seen more than once but under ten times. The chain uses TRBV9 and TRBJ1-4, with 12 nucleotides matching TRBD1. Germline V CDR1 and CDR2: SGDLS, YYNGEE. The CDR3 has 17 residues. The V segment lost 0 bases and the J segment 3 bases; nucleotides outside the gene matches: 3. CDR3 amino acids: CASSVGDRGRANEKLFF. The CDR3 region has the DNA TGTGCCAGCAGCGTAGGGGACAGGGGGCGAGCTAATGAAAAACTGTTTTTT.

The chain couples TRBV7-2 to TRBJ1-5; 7 bases are shared with TRBD1. V lost 4 bases to trimming and J lost 6 bases; unmatched junction nucleotides: 12. Germline CDR1 is SGHTA and CDR2 is FQGNSA. This CDR3 is 16 amino acids long. CDR3 DNA: TGTGCCAGCAGCTCCGAGGGAGCTACAGGGGTTCAGCCCCAGCATTTT. Its protein product is CASSSEGATGVQPQHF.

The chain is built from TRBV2 and TRBJ1-2; 8 nucleotides match TRBD1. The CDR3 covers 15 residues. Germline V lookup: CDR1 SNHLY, CDR2 FYNNEI. J lost 3 bases, V lost 6 bases, and 9 bases had no gene match. CDR3 sequence (DNA): TGTGCCAGCAGAGCCGGGACAGGTCTCGACTATGGCTACACCTTC. This translates into CASRAGTGLDYGYTF.

This clonotype was observed at least ten times. This sequence joins TRBV20-1 and TRBJ1-1; D might be TRBD1 (6 bases). CDR3 size: 14 residues. Germline values: CDR1 DFQATT, CDR2 SNEGSKA (reference sequence). Trimming pared 3 bases from V and 4 bases from J, leaving 15 bases between. CDR3 protein: CSASRGGQGTEAFF. CDR3 DNA sequence: TGCAGTGCTAGTAGGGGGGGGCAGGGCACTGAAGCTTTCTTT.

V is TRBV18 and J is TRBJ1-1; D ambiguous. Per germline, CDR1 KGHSH and CDR2 LQKENI. The ends were cut back, 5 bases at V and 0 bases at J, with 7 bases in the middle. The CDR3 runs to 13 residues. The CDR3 sequence: CASSGEMNTEAFF. The DNA for the CDR3 is TGTGCCAGCTCAGGGGAGATGAACACTGAAGCTTTCTTT. Full variable domain (remainder filled in from reference TRBV18 and TRBJ1-1): NAGVMQNPRHLVRRRGQEARLRCSPMKGHSHVYWYRQLPEEGLKFMVYLQKENIIDESGMPKERFSAEFPKEGPSILRIQQVVRGDSAAYFCASSGEMNTEAFFGQGTRLTVV.

The table lists this clonotype with many counts. The chain carries TRBV7-3 and TRBJ2-1, with D hard to call. CDR1 SGHTA and CDR2 FQGTGA come from the germline V gene. The CDR3 is 18 residues long. V shed 1 base and J shed 1 base, with 17 bases lying between them. CDR3: CASSLNGERGVSYNEQFF. CDR3 DNA: TGTGCCAGCAGCTTAAATGGGGAACGCGGAGTTTCCTACAATGAGCAGTTCTTC.

The table lists this clonotype with a few counts. The chain is built from TRBV20-1 and TRBJ2-1, with D possibly TRBD2 on 5 matching bases. Trimming took off 5 bases at V and 7 bases at J, with 18 bases between the two ends. Germline CDR1 reads DFQATT; CDR2 reads SNEGSKA (reference sequence). The CDR3 is made up of 14 amino acids. CDR3 sequence: CSALGESGGNEQFF. The CDR3 DNA reads TGCAGTGCTCTTGGGGAGAGCGGAGGAAATGAGCAGTTCTTC.

This clonotype has a count of ten or more. The chain combines TRBV12-3 or TRBV12-4 with TRBJ2-1; D is unresolved. CDR3 length: 14 amino acids. V was clipped by 7 bases and J by 6 bases, with 16 bases between them. Here the CDR3 DNA reads TGTGCCAGCACCTCAAGGGATTCCACCAATGAGCAGTTCTTC. Translating gives CASTSRDSTNEQFF.

There are many counts of this clonotype. This chain joins TRBV27 and TRBJ2-1, with D possibly called TRBD1 or TRBD2 (5 bases each). V lost 5 bases, J lost 3 bases, and 8 bases lay in between. The CDR3 consists of 13 residues. Germline CDR1 is MNHEY and CDR2 is SMNVEV (reference sequence). The CDR3 loop reads CASSEGYYNEQFF. The CDR3 DNA follows: TGTGCCAGCAGTGAGGGGTACTACAATGAGCAGTTCTTC.

This clonotype has more than one count but fewer than ten. The chain combines TRBV11-2 with TRBJ2-5, with 8 bases fitting TRBD2. CDR3 size: 14 residues. The junction had 3 bases not matched to a gene; V was cut back by 5 bases and J by 1 base. The germline CDR1 and CDR2 sequences are SGHAT and FQNNGV. The CDR3 DNA is TGTGCCAGCAGCGTTACTAGCGGCCAAGAGACCCAGTACTTC. This sequence encodes CASSVTSGQETQYF. Full variable domain (rest looked up from reference TRBV11-2 and TRBJ2-5): EAGVAQSPRYKIIEKRQSVAFWCNPISGHATLYWYQQILGQGPKLLIQFQNNGVVDDSQLPKDRFSAERLKGVDSTLKIQPAKLEDSAVYLCASSVTSGQETQYFGPGTRLLVL.

On this clonotype itself: Just one base apart from a much larger clone, this may be a read error. The chain recombines TRBV18 with TRBJ1-2; D gene unclear. This CDR3 has 14 amino acids. Germline CDR1 reads KGHSH; CDR2 reads LQKENI. The CDR3 protein is CASSPARALYDYTF. Written as DNA, the CDR3 is TGTGCCAGCTCCCCGGCAAGGGCCCTCTATGACTACACCTTC.

This clonotype was counted a few times. This chain joins TRBV9 and TRBJ2-2; unclear D gene. Germline CDR1 is SGDLS and CDR2 is YYNGEE. This CDR3 has 12 amino acids. Between the trimmed V and J ends, which lost 5 bases and 1 base, there was a span of 3 bases. CDR3 residues: CASSQNTGELFF. CDR3 sequence (DNA): TGTGCCAGCAGTCAGAACACCGGGGAGCTGTTTTTT.

The sample holds many counts of this clonotype. This chain uses TRBV20-1 with TRBJ1-5; 7 nucleotides match TRBD1. Trimming took 4 bases from V and 6 from J; bases not matched to a gene: 9. The germline V gene has CDR1 DFQATT and CDR2 SNEGSKA (reference sequence). The CDR3 extends over 14 amino acids. In nucleotides, the CDR3 is TGCAGTGCTATACCAGGGGGACCGACTCAGCCCCAGCATTTT. Protein product: CSAIPGGPTQPQHF.

There are many counts of this clonotype. The rearrangement joins TRBV12-3 or TRBV12-4 to TRBJ2-1; TRBD2 aligns across 8 bases. V was clipped by 2 bases and J by 4 bases; unmatched bases: 7. The CDR3 contains 16 residues. CDR3 protein: CASSLTTSGGYNEQFF. CDR3 bases: TGTGCCAGCAGTTTAACCACTAGCGGAGGTTACAATGAGCAGTTCTTC.

This clonotype was seen at least ten times. The chain combines TRBV19 with TRBJ1-1; TRBD1 might be the D (6 bases). This CDR3 is 16 amino acids long. Germline CDR1 reads LNHDA; CDR2 reads SQIVND (reference sequence). V dropped 5 bases and J dropped 0 bases, with 16 bases sitting between them. The CDR3 sequence is CASSFRQADMNTEAFF. DNA for the CDR3: TGTGCCAGTAGTTTCCGACAGGCGGATATGAACACTGAAGCTTTCTTT.

This clonotype came up many times. V gene TRBV6-1 combines with J gene TRBJ1-3; D not resolved. V was trimmed by 6 bases and J by 0 bases, leaving 18 bases between them. The CDR3 runs to 17 residues. Germline V lookup: CDR1 MNHNS, CDR2 SASEGT. The CDR3 DNA sequence: TGTGCCAGCAGCCTATCAGCGACGGTGAGCTCTGGAAACACCATATATTTT. Protein product: CASSLSATVSSGNTIYF.

At least ten counts were recorded for this clonotype. This chain joins TRBV28 and TRBJ2-7; TRBD1 might be the D (6 bases). The CDR3 runs to 14 residues. Trimming took 5 bases from V and 2 from J, leaving 13 bases between them. Germline values: CDR1 MDHEN, CDR2 SYDVKM. The CDR3: CASSTRDTAYEQYF. The CDR3 DNA sequence: TGTGCCAGCAGTACAAGGGACACCGCCTACGAGCAGTACTTC. Based on the CDR3 plus reference TRBV28 and TRBJ2-7, the full variable domain is DVKVTQSSRYLVKRTGEKVFLECVQDMDHENMFWYRQDPGLGLRLIYFSYDVKMKEKGDIPEGYSVSREKKERFSLILESASTNQTSMYLCASSTRDTAYEQYFGPGTRLTVT.

There are many counts of this clonotype. The chain recombines TRBV28 with TRBJ2-7, with D possibly being TRBD1 (5 bases). The CDR3 is made up of 14 amino acids. Germline CDR1 reads MDHEN; CDR2 reads SYDVKM. V lost 6 bases and J 1 base, leaving 13 bases between the germline ends. CDR3 nucleotide sequence: TGTGCCAGCAGCACCCAGGGTCCTTCCTACGAGCAGTACTTC. Its translation: CASSTQGPSYEQYF.

This clonotype was found many times. The chain carries TRBV11-2 and TRBJ2-5; a possible D gene is TRBD1 (5 bases). The length of the CDR3 is 16 residues. Germline V lookup: CDR1 SGHAT, CDR2 FQNNGV. V lost 5 bases to trimming and J lost 4 bases, with 20 bases between them. DNA for the CDR3: TGTGCCAGCAGCCAAGTCACAGGTAGTCCCGCAGAGACCCAGTACTTC. Translation: CASSQVTGSPAETQYF.

In this sample, this clonotype turned up many times. This chain uses TRBV7-2 with TRBJ1-5, with no clear D. Germline V CDR1 and CDR2: SGHTA, FQGNSA. CDR3 length equals 16 residues. Trimming removed 3 bases at V and 0 bases at J, with 12 bases between. The CDR3 coding sequence is TGTGCCAGCAGCTTGAGTCCACAGAATAGCAATCAGCCCCAGCATTTT. Its protein is CASSLSPQNSNQPQHF.

There are many counts of this clonotype. CDR3 residues: CASRQGAGYGYTF. CDR3 nucleotides: TGTGCCAGCCGACAGGGGGCAGGCTATGGCTACACCTTC. The chain combines TRBV28 with TRBJ1-2; 10 bases are a match to TRBD1. Germline V CDR1 and CDR2: MDHEN, SYDVKM. V was clipped by 8 bases and J by 4 bases; unmatched bases: 4. The CDR3 contains 13 residues.

This clonotype was seen ten or more times. The chain combines TRBV27 with TRBJ2-1; a possible D gene is TRBD2 (6 bases). The V end was cut by 1 base, the J end by 8 bases, with 24 bases between. CDR1 is MNHEY and CDR2 is SMNVEV in the germline V gene (reference sequence). The length of the CDR3 is 18 residues. The CDR3 nucleotides are TGTGCCAGCAGTTTATTGGGTTTCCTAGGCGGGACTGTGGATGAGCAGTTCTTC. Residues: CASSLLGFLGGTVDEQFF.

The genes are TRBV20-1 and TRBJ1-1; D is unclear. Looked up from germline, CDR1 is DFQATT and CDR2 is SNEGSKA (reference sequence). The CDR3 is 12 residues long. Trimming cost V 3 bases and J 1 base, with 6 bases left between them. The CDR3 sequence is CSARVRNTEAFF. The CDR3 nucleotides read TGCAGTGCTAGGGTCAGGAACACTGAAGCTTTCTTT.

This chain links TRBV29-1 with TRBJ2-1, with a weak D call TRBD1 (5 bases). The CDR3 runs 10 residues. V lost 3 bases, J lost 10 bases, and 7 bases lay in between. From germline, CDR1 is SQVTM and CDR2 ANQGSEA. DNA of the CDR3: TGCAGCGTTGAGGGGCGGGAGCAGTTCTTC. This sequence encodes CSVEGREQFF.

This clonotype was picked up a small number of times. The chain has TRBV20-1 and TRBJ2-1; 7 bases fit TRBD2. Germline values: CDR1 DFQATT, CDR2 SNEGSKA (reference sequence). The V gene end was trimmed by 0 bases and the J gene end by 3 bases; junction bases not matched to a gene: 5. This CDR3 spans 15 amino acids. This CDR3 reads CSARDPSGDYNEQFF. In DNA form, the CDR3 reads TGCAGTGCTAGAGACCCTAGCGGAGACTACAATGAGCAGTTCTTC.

This clonotype was seen a few times. The chain recombines TRBV13 with TRBJ2-1; D gene ambiguous. CDR3 length: 13 amino acids. The germline gives CDR1 PRHDT, CDR2 FYEKMQ (reference sequence). With 2 bases removed from V and 4 bases from J, the gap between germline ends came to 6 bases. For the CDR3, the DNA is TGTGCCAGCAGCTTACTGGTGTACAATGAGCAGTTCTTC. Residues: CASSLLVYNEQFF.

CDR3 in DNA: TGCAGCGCCGGGCCCTCCTACAATGAGCAGTTCTTC. Amino acid sequence: CSAGPSYNEQFF. The chain recombines TRBV29-1 with TRBJ2-1; no reliable D call. V was shortened by 7 bases and J by 0 bases, with 7 bases between the two germline ends. Germline values: CDR1 SQVTM, CDR2 ANQGSEA. This CDR3 contains 12 residues.

This clonotype was seen at least ten times. The rearrangement uses TRBV6-1 and TRBJ1-1; 7 bases fit TRBD1. The CDR3 is 17 residues long. Germline V gives CDR1 MNHNS, CDR2 SASEGT. The trim removed 6 bases at V and 1 base at J, leaving 14 bases unmatched. CDR3 nucleotide sequence: TGTGCCAGCAGCGATTCGATCCCTCACAGGGGGAACACTGAAGCTTTCTTT. Protein: CASSDSIPHRGNTEAFF.

V is TRBV18 and J is TRBJ2-7; D is undetermined. Trimming left V 5 bases short and J 2 bases short, with 13 bases between. The CDR3 totals 14 residues. Germline V lookup: CDR1 KGHSH, CDR2 LQKENI. The CDR3 DNA follows: TGTGCCAGCTCAACGCTCGACAAAGCCTACGAGCAGTACTTC. Residues: CASSTLDKAYEQYF.

The chain couples TRBV6-1 to TRBJ2-7, with a possible D match to TRBD1 (6 bases). The CDR3 contains 14 residues. Trimming took 6 bases from V and 2 from J, leaving 14 bases between them. The germline CDR1 and CDR2 sequences are MNHNS and SASEGT. The CDR3 DNA sequence: TGTGCCAGCAGGCCTGTAGCAGGGGCCTACGAGCAGTACTTC. Its protein is CASRPVAGAYEQYF.